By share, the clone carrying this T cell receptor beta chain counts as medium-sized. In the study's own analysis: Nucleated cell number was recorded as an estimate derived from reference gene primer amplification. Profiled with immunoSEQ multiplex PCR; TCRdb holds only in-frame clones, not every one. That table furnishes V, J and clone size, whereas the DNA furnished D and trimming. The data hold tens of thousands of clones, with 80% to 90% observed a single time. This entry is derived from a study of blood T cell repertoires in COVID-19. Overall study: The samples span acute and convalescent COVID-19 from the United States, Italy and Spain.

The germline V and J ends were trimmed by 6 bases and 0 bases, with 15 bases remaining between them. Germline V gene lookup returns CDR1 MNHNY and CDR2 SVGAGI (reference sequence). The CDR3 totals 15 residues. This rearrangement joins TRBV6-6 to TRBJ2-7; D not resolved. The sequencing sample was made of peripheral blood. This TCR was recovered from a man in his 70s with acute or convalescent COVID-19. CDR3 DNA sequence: TGTGCCAGCAGGCATTTAAACGGAGCCTCCTACGAGCAGTACTTC. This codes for CASRHLNGASYEQYF.